The clone carrying this TCR beta chain showed up many times. Its antigen is not known. TCRdb reanalysed the reads using MiXCR and keeps one entry per CDR3 protein. Of 160,000 or so distinct CDR3 sequences in the sample, less than 25% are singletons; the top ten hold about 10%. This specimen comes from a study of T cell repertoires in cytomegalovirus infection. The wider study: Matching HLA type, along with CMV infection, was indicated by public TCR beta signatures.

The CDR3 has 12 residues. The germline CDR1 and CDR2 sequences are SEHNR and FQNEAQ (reference sequence). The V gene lost 1 base and the J gene lost 12 bases, with 10 bases spanning the gap. General study findings and limits: The study found HLA-C-restricted CMV-specific TCR beta clonotypes dominating the ex vivo response. Cumulative frequency (of public TCR beta family members) identified carriers of CMV plus the relevant HLA.

This rearrangement joins TRBV7-9 to TRBJ2-1; D is unresolved. This clonotype was obtained from a human donor in good health (CMV status not recorded). Some clones in this sample may be carry-over from other donors' samples. Sequenced material: PBMCs. The CDR3 loop is CASSLGGPMQFF. The CDR3 nucleotides are TGTGCCAGCAGCTTAGGAGGTCCGATGCAGTTCTTC.